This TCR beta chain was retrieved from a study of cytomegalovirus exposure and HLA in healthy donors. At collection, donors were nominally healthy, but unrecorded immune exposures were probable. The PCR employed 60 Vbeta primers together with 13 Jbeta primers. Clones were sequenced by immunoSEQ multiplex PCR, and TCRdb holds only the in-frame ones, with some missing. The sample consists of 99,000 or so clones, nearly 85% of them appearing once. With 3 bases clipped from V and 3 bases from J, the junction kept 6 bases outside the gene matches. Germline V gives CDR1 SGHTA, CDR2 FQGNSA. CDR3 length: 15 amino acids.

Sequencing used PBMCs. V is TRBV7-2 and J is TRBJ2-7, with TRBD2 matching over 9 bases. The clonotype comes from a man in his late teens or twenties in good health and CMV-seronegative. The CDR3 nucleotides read TGTGCCAGCAGCTTTGGCGGGAGGGCCAGCTACGAGCAGTACTTC. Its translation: CASSFGGRASYEQYF.